Listed here are 20 T cell receptor beta chains from one sample, sequenced in a study of blood T cells in healthy people across ages. Combining a sample-barcoded 5' primer with a J-beta primer mix, a second PCR ran for roughly 6 to 12 cycles. Using its own MiXCR run on the 5' RACE reads, TCRdb lists one record per CDR3 protein. The repertoire holds under 2 million distinct CDR3 sequences, with about 35% as singletons. Sequencing was done on a sample of blood. The receptors derive from a woman in her twenties or thirties in good health.

The table lists this clonotype with a few counts. This sequence joins TRBV28 and TRBJ2-5, with TRBD2 matching 12 bases. The CDR3 is 14 amino acids. Trimming cost V 7 bases and J 4 bases; bases outside gene matches: 4. CDR1 is MDHEN and CDR2 is SYDVKM in the germline V gene. The CDR3 loop is CASKTSGSSETQYF. The CDR3 DNA reads TGTGCCAGCAAGACTAGCGGGAGTTCAGAGACCCAGTACTTC.

V usage is TRBV9 and J usage is TRBJ2-4; D might be TRBD2 (5 bases). This CDR3 spans 11 amino acids. V was shortened by 3 bases and J by 15 bases, with 13 bases between the two germline ends. Per germline, CDR1 SGDLS and CDR2 YYNGEE. The CDR3 sequence: CASSADFRGYF. In nucleotides, the CDR3 is TGTGCCAGCAGCGCTGACTTCCGGGGGTACTTC. Using reference TRBV9 and TRBJ2-4 for the parts outside the CDR3, the full variable domain is DSGVTQTPKHLITATGQRVTLRCSPRSGDLSVYWYQQSLDQGLQFLIQYYNGEERAKGNILERFSAQQFPDLHSELNLSSLELGDSALYFCASSADFRGYFGAGTRLSVL.

The V call is TRBV30, the J call TRBJ2-1; tentative D call: TRBD2 (6 bases). There are 14 residues in the CDR3. Germline V gene sequence: CDR1 GTSNPN, CDR2 SVGIG (reference sequence). With 0 bases removed from V and 8 bases from J, the gap between germline ends came to 14 bases. The CDR3 nucleotides are TGTGCCTGGAGTGTACTTGGCACGGGGGATGAGCAGTTCTTC. This encodes CAWSVLGTGDEQFF. Together with reference TRBV30 and TRBJ2-1, the CDR3 gives the full variable domain: SQTIHQWPATLVQPVGSPLSLECTVEGTSNPNLYWYRQAAGRGLQLLFYSVGIGQISSEVPQNLSASRPQDRQFILSSKKLLLSDSGFYLCAWSVLGTGDEQFFGPGTRLTVL.

The chain is built from TRBV5-1 and TRBJ2-1; TRBD2 is a possible D gene (5 bases). Trimming cost V 4 bases and J 12 bases, with 23 bases left between them. This CDR3 spans 15 amino acids. Germline loops: CDR1 SGHRS, CDR2 YFSETQ. The CDR3 DNA follows: TGCGCCAGCAGCCTGCGGACGGACTCCAATGAGCGGCAGTTCTTC. Residues: CASSLRTDSNERQFF.

The chain employs TRBV18 and TRBJ1-1; D uncertain. CDR3 length: 14 residues. Trimming shortened V by 2 bases and J by 0 bases, and 7 bases separated the two germline ends. Looked up from germline, CDR1 is KGHSH and CDR2 is LQKENI. CDR3 amino acids: CASSPTMLNTEAFF. The CDR3 DNA follows: TGTGCCAGCTCACCAACGATGTTGAACACTGAAGCTTTCTTT.

In this sample, this clonotype turned up a few times. This chain joins TRBV24-1 and TRBJ2-3; TRBD1 matches 7 bases. J was trimmed by 3 bases and V by 3 bases; bases with no gene match: 8. This CDR3 region has 16 residues. Germline CDR1 KGHDR, CDR2 SFDVKD. CDR3 amino acids: CATSDRRSGGTDTQYF. The CDR3, as DNA: TGTGCCACCAGTGATCGTAGATCAGGGGGAACAGATACGCAGTATTTT.

This clonotype appeared a few times. The CDR3 region has the DNA TGTGCCACCACGGAGGGGCGGACAACCTACGAGCAGTACTTC. Protein sequence: CATTEGRTTYEQYF. The chain carries TRBV2 and TRBJ2-7; D is possibly TRBD2 (6 bases). The CDR3 covers 14 residues. Germline V gene data show CDR1 as SNHLY and CDR2 as FYNNEI. Trimming took 10 bases from V and 2 from J, leaving 18 bases between them. Based on the CDR3 plus reference TRBV2 and TRBJ2-7, the full variable domain is EPEVTQTPSHQVTQMGQEVILRCVPISNHLYFYWYRQILGQKVEFLVSFYNNEISEKSEIFDDQFSVERPDGSNFTLKIRSTKLEDSAMYFCATTEGRTTYEQYFGPGTRLTVT.

DNA of the CDR3: TGTGCCAGCAGCTTAGTTGGCAGGGAAGAGGATACGCAGTATTTT. This gives the protein CASSLVGREEDTQYF. The gene calls are TRBV7-2 and TRBJ2-3, with a weak D call TRBD1 (5 bases). V dropped 1 base and J dropped 6 bases, with 14 bases sitting between them. This CDR3 is 15 amino acids long. Germline V gives CDR1 SGHTA, CDR2 FQGNSA.

This clonotype was found many times. CDR3 sequence: CASSPSGSGNEQFF. DNA of the CDR3: TGTGCCAGCAGCCCTAGCGGGAGCGGCAATGAGCAGTTCTTC. The gene calls are TRBV3-1 and TRBJ2-1; 10 positions agree with TRBD2. CDR1 LGHDT and CDR2 YNNKEL come from the germline V gene (reference sequence). The ends lost 4 bases at V and 6 bases at J; junction bases unmatched: 3. CDR3 size: 14 residues.

This clonotype appeared a few times. The chain couples TRBV21-1 to TRBJ2-7; the table names TRBD2, a call not compared with the DNA. TRBV21-1 is a documented pseudogene. This CDR3 has 13 amino acids. The DNA for the CDR3 is TGTGCCATTCGTAGGGCTAGCGACTACGAGCAGTACTTC. Translated, it gives CAIRRASDYEQYF.

This clonotype was counted ten times or more. The chain carries TRBV20-1 and TRBJ2-1; 11 bases are shared with TRBD2. The CDR3 length is 15 residues. The V segment lost 5 bases and the J segment 3 bases; nucleotides outside the gene matches: 6. Germline CDR1 reads DFQATT; CDR2 reads SNEGSKA (reference sequence). This chain's CDR3 is CSALSLAGGYNEQFF. The DNA for the CDR3 is TGCAGTGCTCTTTCTCTAGCGGGAGGCTACAATGAGCAGTTCTTC.

V gene TRBV4-2 combines with J gene TRBJ2-3; no clear D gene. CDR3 length: 15 residues. The V gene's germline CDR1 is LGHNA and CDR2 YNFKEQ. Trimming took off 3 bases at V and 1 base at J, with 11 bases between the two ends. The CDR3 sequence: CASSHWRPGTDTQYF. As DNA, the CDR3 is TGTGCCAGCAGCCACTGGCGGCCAGGCACAGATACGCAGTATTTT.

This clonotype was seen a few times. The chain carries TRBV7-2 and TRBJ2-7; the D gene is possibly TRBD2 (5 bases). Germline loops: CDR1 SGHTA, CDR2 FQGNSA. Trimming removed 1 base from V and 2 bases from J, with 15 bases in between. The CDR3 is 16 amino acids. CDR3 DNA: TGTGCCAGCAGCTTAGGCACCGGGATTGTCACCTACGAGCAGTACTTC. It yields the protein CASSLGTGIVTYEQYF.

The sample holds many counts of this clonotype. The chain carries TRBV11-2 and TRBJ2-5; possible D gene TRBD2, 5 bases. The germline gives CDR1 SGHAT, CDR2 FQNNGV. The CDR3 runs 15 residues. Trimming pared 1 base from V and 1 base from J, leaving 10 bases between. The CDR3 DNA reads as TGTGCCAGCAGCTTAGGGGCGGGCCCCCAAGAGACCCAGTACTTC. It translates to CASSLGAGPQETQYF.

This clonotype was recorded only once. CDR3 bases: TGCGCCAGCAGCCTGGACCCTAAGAGCTCCTATAATTCACCCCTCCACTTT. Its protein product is CASSLDPKSSYNSPLHF. The chain recombines TRBV5-1 with TRBJ1-6, with D unclear. CDR3 length: 17 amino acids. Germline loops: CDR1 SGHRS, CDR2 YFSETQ. V was cut by 4 bases and J by 0 bases, with 14 bases left in between.

This clonotype was detected ten times or more. A read error may produce the germline difference seen at one junction end. The V and J genes are TRBV14 and TRBJ2-7, with unresolved D. The length of the CDR3 is 13 residues. Germline CDR1 and CDR2: SGHDN and FVKESK. The CDR3 reads CASSPLGSYEQYF. Here the CDR3 DNA reads TGCGCCAGCAGCCCATTGGGCAGCTACGAGCAGTACTTC.

A few counts support this clonotype. This chain connects TRBV5-1 to TRBJ1-2; 11 nucleotides align to TRBD1. CDR3 length: 14 amino acids. Germline V gene lookup returns CDR1 SGHRS and CDR2 YFSETQ. V was clipped by 4 bases and J by 5 bases; unmatched bases: 4. CDR3 loop: CASSTGQGEYGYTF. CDR3 in DNA: TGCGCCAGCAGCACGGGACAGGGGGAGTATGGCTACACCTTC.

This clonotype occurred many times. This sequence joins TRBV7-9 and TRBJ2-7; D is unresolved. The CDR3 runs 14 residues. In germline, CDR1 is SEHNR, CDR2 FQNEAQ (reference sequence). V was cut by 5 bases and J by 2 bases, with 13 bases left in between. The CDR3, as DNA: TGTGCCAGCAGCGGTTCGACGAGTACCTACGAGCAGTACTTC. This encodes CASSGSTSTYEQYF.

This chain connects TRBV7-9 to TRBJ1-4, with D perhaps matching TRBD1 (5 bases). Germline CDR1 is SEHNR and CDR2 is FQNEAQ (reference sequence). The CDR3 totals 16 residues. V shed 2 bases and J shed 5 bases, with 15 bases lying between them. CDR3 sequence: CASSLFSGLRNEKLFF. CDR3 nucleotide sequence: TGTGCCAGCAGCTTATTTTCGGGGCTGAGAAATGAAAAACTGTTTTTT.

On this clonotype itself: A read error is likely, as this CDR3 ends without the conserved phenylalanine or tryptophan. The V call is TRBV2, the J call TRBJ2-1; D remains unclear. Trimming stripped 4 bases from V and 8 bases from J, with 6 bases between. Germline CDR1 reads SNHLY; CDR2 reads FYNNEI. The CDR3 totals 11 residues. CDR3 region: CASSVGDEQFV. CDR3 sequence (DNA): TGTGCCAGCAGTGTAGGAGATGAGCAGTTCGTC.